The 26 T cell receptor beta chains below all came from one sample that was sequenced in a study of PD-1 blockade in classical Hodgkin lymphoma (dated by TCRdb to the early 2020s). The time point label on this specimen signifies: cycle 4 day 1 (C4D1), after less than 7 weeks of nivolumab. Every trial patient had relapsed after autologous stem cell transplantation, and cohorts A, B and C differed in prior brentuximab vedotin exposure. Library creation used the immunoSEQ multiplex PCR assay. TCRdb retrieved this table from immuneACCESS and kept in-frame rearrangements only. Not all clones are present; in checked studies, unresolved V genes account for under half, and no reason is known for the remainder. The sample contains some 21,000 clones, 75% to 90% of them found a single time. The top ten clonotypes cover 10% to 15% of the sample. The input for sequencing was peripheral blood mononuclear cells (PBMCs), taken before the fourth cycle of nivolumab. These receptors were taken from a human donor with classical Hodgkin lymphoma.

The V call is TRBV10-3, the J call TRBJ1-2, with D perhaps TRBD1 (6 bases). The germline V gene encodes CDR1 ENHRY and CDR2 SYGVKD. Trimming took 6 bases from V and 3 from J, leaving 14 bases between them. CDR3 size: 14 residues. The CDR3 bases are TGTGCCATCAGCCTGACAGGCCGTGACTATGGCTACACCTTC. It specifies CAISLTGRDYGYTF.

CDR3 sequence reads: CASRIIRGSIAFF. CDR3 sequence (DNA): TGTGCCAGCAGGATTATCAGGGGGTCAATAGCTTTCTTT. The chain carries TRBV27 and TRBJ1-1, with 7 bases matching TRBD1. The CDR3 covers 13 residues. In germline, CDR1 is MNHEY, CDR2 SMNVEV (reference sequence). With 6 bases clipped from V and 10 bases from J, the junction kept 11 bases outside the gene matches.

In its sample, this clone was seen a few times. This sequence joins TRBV19 and TRBJ1-2; 7 bases are shared with TRBD1. V lost 8 bases to trimming and J lost 4 bases; unmatched junction nucleotides: 10. Germline-derived CDR1 and CDR2 are LNHDA and SQIVND (reference sequence). The CDR3 consists of 14 residues. In DNA, the CDR3 is TGTGCCAGTCGTGGACAGGCACGCGGCTATGGCTACACCTTC. This gives the protein CASRGQARGYGYTF.

This clone was seen a few times. The CDR3 sequence: CASSVGKGTYEQYF. The CDR3 region has the DNA TGTGCCAGCAGCGTAGGCAAGGGTACCTACGAGCAGTACTTC. The rearrangement links TRBV9 to TRBJ2-7; D is undetermined. Germline loops: CDR1 SGDLS, CDR2 YYNGEE. V lost 0 bases to trimming and J lost 2 bases, with 9 bases between them. This CDR3 is 14 amino acids long.

The chain uses TRBV19 and TRBJ2-4; D is uncertain. Between the trimmed V and J ends, which lost 5 bases and 0 bases, there was a span of 14 bases. This CDR3 contains 16 residues. Germline CDR1 LNHDA, CDR2 SQIVND (reference sequence). The CDR3 spells CASSSGEPIAKNIQYF. DNA of the CDR3: TGTGCCAGTAGTTCCGGAGAACCGATAGCCAAAAACATTCAGTACTTC.

The chain couples TRBV5-1 to TRBJ1-1; TRBD1 aligns across 7 bases. V gave up 4 bases and J gave up 5 bases; unmatched junction bases: 14. Germline V lookup: CDR1 SGHRS, CDR2 YFSETQ. This CDR3 spans 16 amino acids. CDR3 amino acids: CASSPGVDRAWTEAFF. CDR3 DNA: TGCGCCAGCAGCCCTGGTGTCGACAGGGCGTGGACTGAAGCTTTCTTT.

The genes are TRBV2 and TRBJ1-6; 10 bases are a match to TRBD1. Trimming removed 6 bases from V and 8 bases from J; junction bases left unmatched: 7. This CDR3 spans 15 amino acids. Per the germline V gene, CDR1 is SNHLY and CDR2 is FYNNEI. The CDR3: CASRADRGRYSPLHF. CDR3 DNA: TGTGCCAGCAGAGCCGACAGGGGGCGGTATTCACCCCTCCACTTT.

The chain couples TRBV30 to TRBJ2-3; no definite D call. Germline CDR1 and CDR2: GTSNPN and SVGIG (reference sequence). This CDR3 has 12 residues. V gave up 1 base and J gave up 1 base, with 3 bases separating them. This chain's CDR3 is CAWSAGTDTQYF. CDR3 bases: TGTGCCTGGAGTGCGGGCACAGATACGCAGTATTTT.

V gene TRBV5-4 combines with J gene TRBJ2-1, with TRBD1 identical over 10 bases. The junction had 7 bases not matched to a gene; V was cut back by 4 bases and J by 3 bases. The CDR3 loop spans 16 amino acids. CDR1 and CDR2 from the germline V gene are SGHNT and YYREEE (reference sequence). The CDR3 DNA reads as TGTGCCAGCAGCCCGGGAGGGACAGGGGACTACAATGAGCAGTTCTTC. This translates into CASSPGGTGDYNEQFF.

The J gene is TRBJ2-3, the V gene TRBV7-3; possible D gene TRBD2, 6 bases. CDR3 size: 14 residues. From germline, CDR1 is SGHTA and CDR2 FQGTGA. Deletions cut 5 bases from V and 3 bases from J, with 12 bases between. The CDR3 reads CASSPGLLTDTQYF. The CDR3 DNA follows: TGTGCCAGCAGCCCAGGACTACTGACAGATACGCAGTATTTT.

This clone has a handful of counts. This chain uses TRBV18 with TRBJ2-2; 9 bases agree with TRBD1. V lost 0 bases, J lost 2 bases, and 1 base stayed unmatched. This CDR3 is 16 amino acids long. Germline V CDR1 and CDR2: KGHSH, LQKENI. CDR3 sequence reads: CASSPPTGGNTGELFF. CDR3 sequence (DNA): TGTGCCAGCTCACCACCGACAGGGGGAAACACCGGGGAGCTGTTTTTT.

This chain connects TRBV15 to TRBJ1-3, with D perhaps matching TRBD1 (6 bases). The V and J ends lost 2 bases and 0 bases respectively, with 14 bases between them. Germline V gives CDR1 LNHNV, CDR2 YYDKDF (reference sequence). CDR3 length: 17 amino acids. CDR3 in DNA: TGTGCCACCAGCAGAAGGACAGTTTCTAACTCTGGAAACACCATATATTTT. Its translation is CATSRRTVSNSGNTIYF.

By share, this clone counts as large. This chain joins TRBV9 and TRBJ1-2, with D perhaps TRBD1 (6 bases). Germline V gene lookup returns CDR1 SGDLS and CDR2 YYNGEE. Trimming took 0 bases from V and 7 from J, leaving 13 bases between them. The CDR3 spans 14 residues. The CDR3 sequence: CASSVAGRGAGYTF. CDR3 in DNA: TGTGCCAGCAGCGTAGCAGGCAGGGGTGCTGGCTACACCTTC.

The CDR3 region is CASSPALHEQYF. CDR3 coding DNA: TGTGCCAGCAGCCCAGCACTTCACGAGCAGTACTTC. The chain employs TRBV5-8 and TRBJ2-7; D is uncertain. Deletions cut 4 bases from V and 5 bases from J, with 10 bases between. Per the germline V gene, CDR1 is SGHTS and CDR2 is YDEGEE. The CDR3 is 12 amino acids.

The chain combines TRBV30 with TRBJ2-7, with D maybe TRBD1 (7 bases). The germline V gene has CDR1 GTSNPN and CDR2 SVGIG (reference sequence). The ends were cut back, 0 bases at V and 5 bases at J, with 17 bases in the middle. CDR3 size: 15 residues. The CDR3 reads CAWSVPYGGGNEQYF. The CDR3 DNA reads as TGTGCCTGGAGTGTTCCTTATGGAGGGGGCAACGAGCAGTACTTC.

The chain uses TRBV2 and TRBJ2-5, with a weak D call TRBD2 (6 bases). CDR1 SNHLY and CDR2 FYNNEI come from the germline V gene. This CDR3 contains 17 residues. The V end lost 0 bases, the J end lost 2 bases, and 16 bases lay between the germline ends. DNA of the CDR3: TGTGCCAGCAGTGAAGCGTTAGGTAGCGGCATACAAGAGACCCAGTACTTC. This encodes CASSEALGSGIQETQYF.

V usage is TRBV2 and J usage is TRBJ2-5, with 9 bases aligning to TRBD2. With the DNA end fitting TRBJ2-7 better, the J assignment may be wrong. This CDR3 contains 15 residues. Per germline, CDR1 SNHLY and CDR2 FYNNEI. In DNA form, the CDR3 reads TGTGCCAGCAGGGGAAGCGGGAGGAGCTCCTACGAGCAGTACTTC. Protein: CASRGSGRSSYEQYF.

The V gene is TRBV25-1, the J gene TRBJ2-2; 9 nucleotides align to TRBD1. There are 15 residues in the CDR3. Germline-derived CDR1 and CDR2 are MGHDK and SYGVNS. V shed 5 bases and J 3 bases; nucleotides not matched to a gene: 4. DNA for the CDR3: TGTGCCAGCAGTACCCGGACAGGGGACACCGGGGAGCTGTTTTTT. Encoded protein: CASSTRTGDTGELFF. The whole variable domain, remainder taken from reference TRBV25-1 and TRBJ2-2, is EADIYQTPRYLVIGTGKKITLECSQTMGHDKMYWYQQDPGMELHLIHYSYGVNSTEKGDLSSESTVSRIRTEHFPLTLESARPSHTSQYLCASSTRTGDTGELFFGEGSRLTVL.

This chain connects TRBV4-3 to TRBJ1-6; D unclear. The CDR3 sequence is 15 residues long. V was pared by 4 bases and J by 6 bases, with 13 bases between. From germline, CDR1 is LGHNA and CDR2 YSLEER. The CDR3 is CASSRGGLVNSPLHF. The CDR3 DNA reads TGCGCCAGCAGCCGCGGAGGCTTGGTTAATTCACCCCTCCACTTT.

The chain carries TRBV2 and TRBJ1-2; possible D gene TRBD1, 5 bases. CDR3 length equals 16 residues. V gave up 1 base and J gave up 4 bases, with 16 bases separating them. Germline V gene data show CDR1 as SNHLY and CDR2 as FYNNEI. The CDR3 DNA reads TGTGCCAGCAGTGAAGGAGGTGAAGGGGCCGCCTATGGCTACACCTTC. It specifies CASSEGGEGAAYGYTF.

The rearrangement uses TRBV28 and TRBJ2-7; weak D call: TRBD2 (6 bases). The CDR3 is made up of 15 amino acids. V was trimmed by 5 bases and J by 5 bases, leaving 19 bases between them. Germline V gene lookup returns CDR1 MDHEN and CDR2 SYDVKM. In nucleotides, the CDR3 is TGTGCCAGCAGTCCAGCGACTAGTGGTGACGACGAGCAGTACTTC. This gives the protein CASSPATSGDDEQYF. Looking up the rest from reference TRBV28 and TRBJ2-7 gives the full variable domain: DVKVTQSSRYLVKRTGEKVFLECVQDMDHENMFWYRQDPGLGLRLIYFSYDVKMKEKGDIPEGYSVSREKKERFSLILESASTNQTSMYLCASSPATSGDDEQYFGPGTRLTVT.

This rearrangement joins TRBV4-3 to TRBJ2-1, with 12 bases fitting TRBD2. Germline assignment: CDR1 LGHNA and CDR2 YSLEER. The ends lost 4 bases at V and 3 bases at J; junction bases unmatched: 4. This CDR3 spans 16 amino acids. CDR3 bases: TGCGCCAGCAGCCGCGCGGGACTAGCGGGCTACAATGAGCAGTTCTTC. Its translation is CASSRAGLAGYNEQFF.

The V call is TRBV6-1, the J call TRBJ2-7, with 9 nucleotides matching TRBD2. V dropped 7 bases and J dropped 3; count of bases not matched to a gene: 4. CDR1 is MNHNS, CDR2 SASEGT, per germline. CDR3 size: 13 residues. The CDR3 DNA reads as TGTGCCAGCACTTGGACTAGCGTCTACGAGCAGTACTTC. This encodes CASTWTSVYEQYF.

The chain links TRBV11-2 to TRBJ2-1; possible D gene TRBD2, 5 bases. CDR1 and CDR2 from the germline V gene are SGHAT and FQNNGV. V was cut by 5 bases and J by 0 bases, with 14 bases left in between. This CDR3 is 16 amino acids long. In DNA form, the CDR3 reads TGTGCCAGCAGCGCGGACTTCTCAAGCTCCTACAATGAGCAGTTCTTC. Its protein product is CASSADFSSSYNEQFF.

The V call is TRBV27, the J call TRBJ2-7, with a tentative D call TRBD1 (5 bases). The CDR3 extends over 13 amino acids. Trimming removed 4 bases at V and 2 bases at J, with 9 bases between. Germline CDR1 and CDR2: MNHEY and SMNVEV (reference sequence). CDR3 nucleotides: TGTGCCAGCAGTTCAGGGATCGCCTACGAGCAGTACTTC. Amino acids: CASSSGIAYEQYF.

J is TRBJ2-5 and V is TRBV27; 11 nucleotides line up with TRBD2. V was pared by 3 bases and J by 2 bases, with 5 bases of the junction left unmatched. This CDR3 region has 16 residues. Germline CDR1 reads MNHEY; CDR2 reads SMNVEV (reference sequence). The CDR3 sequence: CASSFQLAGAQETQYF. CDR3 nucleotides: TGTGCCAGCAGTTTTCAACTAGCGGGAGCTCAAGAGACCCAGTACTTC.